One sample yielded the 24 T cell receptor beta chains listed below, sequenced in a study of shared clonotypes between healthy human individuals. CD8 cells regarded as naive lacked CD45RO, were positively chosen for CCR7, and omitted terminally differentiated effector memory CD45RA+ cells. Sequencing was performed with immunoSEQ multiplex PCR; in TCRdb, only in-frame clones are kept and a portion is missing. The profile covers a few million clones, with about 94% appearing a single time and around 1.7% taken by the ten largest. The sequencing input was naive CD8+ T cells from PBMCs. The receptors come from a man in his late teens or twenties in good health. Some clones in this sample may be carry-over from other donors' samples.

The chain couples TRBV5-5 to TRBJ2-6, with 10 bases lining up with TRBD2. The germline V gene encodes CDR1 SGHKS and CDR2 YYEKEE (reference sequence). This CDR3 comprises 16 residues. V trimming: 4 bases; J trimming: 2 bases; junction bases outside the gene matches: 3. The CDR3 reads CASSPSGGAGANVLTF. Written as DNA, the CDR3 is TGTGCCAGCAGCCCGAGCGGGGGGGCTGGGGCCAACGTCCTGACTTTC.

J is TRBJ2-1 and V is TRBV21-1; the DNA was not compared with TRBD2, the D call given in the table. TRBV21-1 is reported as a pseudogene. The CDR3 sequence is 17 residues long. The CDR3 here is CASSKELGGGRAVKQFF. CDR3 sequence (DNA): TGTGCCAGCAGCAAAGAGCTCGGGGGCGGGAGGGCCGTCAAGCAGTTCTTC.

The chain joins TRBV9 to TRBJ2-6, with TRBD1 matching over 11 bases. This CDR3 comprises 17 residues. Germline loops: CDR1 SGDLS, CDR2 YYNGEE. Trimming took 4 bases from V and 4 from J; bases not matched to a gene: 7. For the CDR3, the DNA is TGTGCCAGCAGCACCCGGGACAGGGGGTCGGGGGCCAACGTCCTGACTTTC. This encodes CASSTRDRGSGANVLTF.

CDR3 bases: TGTGCCAGCAGTTGGTCTGGGGCCAACGTCCTGACTTTC. This translates into CASSWSGANVLTF. The chain uses TRBV27 and TRBJ2-6; D remains ambiguous. The CDR3 sequence is 13 residues long. Germline-derived CDR1 and CDR2 are MNHEY and SMNVEV (reference sequence). The V end lost 4 bases, the J end lost 1 base, and 2 bases lay between the germline ends.

This rearrangement joins TRBV7-3 to TRBJ2-1, with D perhaps matching TRBD2 (7 bases). The germline CDR1 and CDR2 sequences are SGHTA and FQGTGA. V was cut by 5 bases and J by 5 bases, with 22 bases left in between. The CDR3 covers 17 residues. The CDR3 DNA sequence: TGTGCCAGCAGCCCCCAGGAGGGGGGGTGGGCGGACAATGAGCAGTTCTTC. Translating gives CASSPQEGGWADNEQFF.

The chain combines TRBV25-1 with TRBJ2-5; unclear D gene. The J call may be wrong; the DNA end is better matched by TRBJ2-7. The germline CDR1 and CDR2 sequences are MGHDK and SYGVNS. This CDR3 contains 12 residues. The CDR3 sequence: CASSPPNHEQYF. The CDR3 DNA reads TGTGCCAGCAGTCCCCCCAACCACGAGCAGTACTTC.

CDR3 residues: CASRHYSGRAGELFF. Here the CDR3 DNA reads TGCGCCAGCAGACACTATAGCGGGAGAGCTGGGGAGCTGTTTTTT. This chain joins TRBV4-3 and TRBJ2-2; 9 bases fit TRBD2. Germline CDR1 is LGHNA and CDR2 is YSLEER. V was clipped by 6 bases and J by 8 bases; unmatched bases: 10. CDR3 length: 15 amino acids.

Note on this clone: The same CDR3 can be traced to other DNA sequences in this sample. The chain combines TRBV10-3 with TRBJ1-1; possibly TRBD1 for D (6 bases). V was clipped by 2 bases and J by 1 base, with 8 bases between them. Germline-derived CDR1 and CDR2 are ENHRY and SYGVKD. The CDR3 contains 14 residues. In nucleotides, the CDR3 is TGTGCCATCAGTGAGGGGGGGCCGAACACTGAAGCTTTCTTT. Its translation: CAISEGGPNTEAFF.

The rearrangement joins TRBV7-2 to TRBJ2-7; D not resolved. This CDR3 contains 14 residues. Germline V gene data show CDR1 as SGHTA and CDR2 as FQGNSA. V was cut by 5 bases and J by 0 bases, with 11 bases left in between. DNA of the CDR3: TGTGCCAGCAGCCCCCGGACGTCCTCCTACGAGCAGTACTTC. Amino acids: CASSPRTSSYEQYF.

The V gene is TRBV6-1, the J gene TRBJ2-2, with no clear D. Trimming cost V 3 bases and J 3 bases, with 8 bases left between them. The CDR3 sequence is 14 residues long. Germline assignment: CDR1 MNHNS and CDR2 SASEGT. DNA of the CDR3: TGTGCCAGCAGTGAGTTTTCTTACACCGGGGAGCTGTTTTTT. Protein product: CASSEFSYTGELFF.

The J gene is TRBJ2-1, the V gene TRBV19; the D gene could be TRBD1 or TRBD2 (5 bases each). CDR1 LNHDA and CDR2 SQIVND come from the germline V gene (reference sequence). The CDR3 length is 14 residues. V was clipped by 10 bases and J by 7 bases, with 20 bases between them. This CDR3 is CATAPGTFWNEQFF. The DNA of the CDR3 is TGTGCCACCGCCCCCGGGACCTTTTGGAATGAGCAGTTCTTC.

Remarks on this clone: The sample carries other DNA sequences with the same CDR3. V usage is TRBV19 and J usage is TRBJ2-2, with 7 bases fitting TRBD2. The CDR3 has 14 residues. CDR1 is LNHDA and CDR2 is SQIVND in the germline V gene (reference sequence). The junction had 0 bases not matched to a gene; V was cut back by 1 base and J by 4 bases. CDR3 amino acids: CASSIGGSTGELFF. CDR3 DNA: TGTGCCAGTAGTATAGGCGGGAGCACCGGGGAGCTGTTTTTT. Complete variable domain (other parts from reference TRBV19 and TRBJ2-2): DGGITQSPKYLFRKEGQNVTLSCEQNLNHDAMYWYRQDPGQGLRLIYYSQIVNDFQKGDIAEGYSVSREKKESFPLTVTSAQKNPTAFYLCASSIGGSTGELFFGEGSRLTVL.

This rearrangement joins TRBV6-5 to TRBJ2-3; D gene uncertain. The germline gives CDR1 MNHEY, CDR2 SVGAGI. This CDR3 is 15 amino acids long. Trimming took off 0 bases at V and 5 bases at J, with 12 bases between the two ends. The CDR3 bases are TGTGCCAGCAGTTACTCGAAGCAGGTTGGAGATACGCAGTATTTT. Translation gives CASSYSKQVGDTQYF.

The J gene is TRBJ2-7, the V gene TRBV7-3; D is possibly TRBD2 (5 bases). Trimming cost V 3 bases and J 1 base, with 13 bases left between them. The CDR3 is made up of 15 amino acids. CDR1 and CDR2 from the germline V gene are SGHTA and FQGTGA. The CDR3 coding sequence is TGTGCCAGCAGCTTTTTCGGCGGGCCTTCCTACGAGCAGTACTTC. This encodes CASSFFGGPSYEQYF. Full variable domain (remainder filled in from reference TRBV7-3 and TRBJ2-7): GAGVSQTPSNKVTEKGKYVELRCDPISGHTALYWYRQSLGQGPEFLIYFQGTGAADDSGLPNDRFFAVRPEGSVSTLKIQRTERGDSAVYLCASSFFGGPSYEQYFGPGTRLTVT.

The chain is built from TRBV27 and TRBJ2-7; TRBD2 matches at 12 bases. Losses at the gene ends were 2 bases for V and 5 bases for J; bases not matched to a gene: 4. The germline CDR1 and CDR2 sequences are MNHEY and SMNVEV (reference sequence). CDR3 length: 15 residues. The CDR3 sequence: CASSLGLAGFHEQYF. The CDR3 DNA follows: TGTGCCAGCAGTTTAGGACTAGCGGGATTTCACGAGCAGTACTTC.

This clone showed up just once. J is TRBJ2-1 and V is TRBV10-3, with 10 bases aligning to TRBD2. CDR1 and CDR2 (germline): ENHRY, SYGVKD. This CDR3 contains 17 residues. With V trimmed by 6 bases and J by 1 base, 9 bases remained unmatched. This CDR3 reads CAIRDSSGSWSYNEQFF. The CDR3 bases are TGTGCCATCAGAGACTCTAGCGGGAGTTGGTCCTACAATGAGCAGTTCTTC.

This clone is a singleton in its sample. This sample also contains other DNA sequences that code for the same CDR3. V usage is TRBV7-9 and J usage is TRBJ2-7; the D gene is possibly TRBD2 (5 bases). Trimming left V 3 bases short and J 2 bases short, with 11 bases between. Germline V gene sequence: CDR1 SEHNR, CDR2 FQNEAQ (reference sequence). The CDR3 runs to 14 residues. The CDR3 here is CASSFSEGTYEQYF. CDR3 bases: TGTGCCAGCAGCTTCTCAGAGGGCACCTACGAGCAGTACTTC.

This chain links TRBV7-8 with TRBJ2-3, with D unresolved. The CDR3 extends over 12 amino acids. Germline assignment: CDR1 SGHVS and CDR2 FQNEAQ. Trimming cost V 5 bases and J 0 bases, with 3 bases left between them. The CDR3 DNA is TGTGCCAGCAGCAAGAGCACAGATACGCAGTATTTT. Protein sequence: CASSKSTDTQYF.

Regarding this clone: The same CDR3 is also encoded by other DNA sequences in this sample. The DNA of the CDR3 is TGTGCCAGCAGCTTAGCGCCCAAATACGAGCAGTACTTC. Amino acids: CASSLAPKYEQYF. The chain uses TRBV7-8 and TRBJ2-7; D gene uncertain. From germline, CDR1 is SGHVS and CDR2 FQNEAQ. The V gene lost 0 bases and the J gene lost 4 bases, with 7 bases spanning the gap. The CDR3 is made up of 13 amino acids.

CDR3 sequence (DNA): TGTGCCACCAGCAGAGATCATAAAGCGGGAGTTATCGATGAGCAGTTCTTC. Translated, it gives CATSRDHKAGVIDEQFF. The chain has TRBV15 and TRBJ2-1, with 8 bases that match TRBD2. Trimming took 0 bases from V and 8 from J; bases not matched to a gene: 12. The CDR3 contains 17 residues. The germline gives CDR1 LNHNV, CDR2 YYDKDF (reference sequence).

As to this clone: In the same sample, other DNA sequences code for this CDR3. The chain links TRBV4-2 to TRBJ2-1; D might be TRBD2 (6 bases). Trimming took 1 base from V and 4 from J, leaving 8 bases between them. Germline values: CDR1 LGHNA, CDR2 YNFKEQ. The CDR3 runs 14 residues. CDR3: CASSQGLGYNEQFF. DNA of the CDR3: TGTGCCAGCAGCCAAGGACTAGGGTACAATGAGCAGTTCTTC.

The chain links TRBV27 to TRBJ2-7; 9 positions match TRBD2. This CDR3 comprises 14 residues. V lost 8 bases to trimming and J lost 4 bases; unmatched junction nucleotides: 9. Looked up from germline, CDR1 is MNHEY and CDR2 is SMNVEV (reference sequence). CDR3 nucleotides: TGTGCCAGCCATGTTAGCGGGAGAAGTTACGAGCAGTACTTC. Its translation is CASHVSGRSYEQYF.

The chain recombines TRBV7-3 with TRBJ2-5; D possibly uses TRBD1 or TRBD2 (6 bases each). The CDR3 is made up of 14 amino acids. CDR1 and CDR2 (germline): SGHTA, FQGTGA. V shed 3 bases and J shed 4 bases, with 12 bases lying between them. The CDR3 is CASSLGAGRETQYF. In nucleotides, the CDR3 is TGTGCCAGCAGCTTGGGGGCGGGGCGAGAGACCCAGTACTTC.

The rearrangement links TRBV28 to TRBJ2-1; possibly TRBD2 for D (6 bases). Germline V lookup: CDR1 MDHEN, CDR2 SYDVKM. Trimming stripped 4 bases from V and 8 bases from J, with 15 bases between. There are 14 residues in the CDR3. CDR3 residues: CASSSLSSGDEQFF. The CDR3 region has the DNA TGTGCCAGCAGTTCTCTCTCTTCGGGGGATGAGCAGTTCTTC.